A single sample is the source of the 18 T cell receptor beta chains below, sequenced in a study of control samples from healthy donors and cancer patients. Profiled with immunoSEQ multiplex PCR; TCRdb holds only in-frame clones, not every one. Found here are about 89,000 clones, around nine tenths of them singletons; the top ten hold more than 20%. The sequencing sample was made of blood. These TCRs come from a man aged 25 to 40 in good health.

CDR3 nucleotide sequence: TGTGCCAGCAGCCAAGGACTAGCGGGGGGGCGACTGGAGACCCAGTACTTC. It codes for CASSQGLAGGRLETQYF. The chain recombines TRBV6-2 or TRBV6-3 with TRBJ2-5, with TRBD2 matching over 15 bases. Germline values: CDR1 MNHEY, CDR2 SVGEGT. Germline trimming cut 6 bases from V and 5 bases from J; bases unmatched to any gene: 10. CDR3 length: 17 amino acids.

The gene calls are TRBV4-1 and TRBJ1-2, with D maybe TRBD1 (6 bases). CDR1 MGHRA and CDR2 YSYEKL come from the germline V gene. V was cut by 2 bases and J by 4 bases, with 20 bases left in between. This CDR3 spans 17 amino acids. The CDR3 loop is CASSQPNPRDRPYGYTF. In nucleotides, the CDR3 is TGCGCCAGCAGCCAACCCAATCCCCGAGACAGGCCCTATGGCTACACCTTC.

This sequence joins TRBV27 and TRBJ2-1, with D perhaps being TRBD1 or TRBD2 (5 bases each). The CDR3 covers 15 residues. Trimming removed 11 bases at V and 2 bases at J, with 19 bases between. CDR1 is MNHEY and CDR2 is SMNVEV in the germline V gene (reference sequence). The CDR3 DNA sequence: TGTGCCTCCGCCCGAGGCAGGGACCCCTACAATGAGCAGTTCTTC. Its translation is CASARGRDPYNEQFF.

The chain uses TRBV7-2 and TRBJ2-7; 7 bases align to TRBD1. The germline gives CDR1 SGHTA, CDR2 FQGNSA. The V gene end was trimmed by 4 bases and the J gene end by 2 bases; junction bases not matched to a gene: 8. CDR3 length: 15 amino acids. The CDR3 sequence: CASSSEGGRAYEQYF. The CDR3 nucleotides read TGTGCCAGCAGCTCTGAAGGGGGCAGGGCCTACGAGCAGTACTTC.

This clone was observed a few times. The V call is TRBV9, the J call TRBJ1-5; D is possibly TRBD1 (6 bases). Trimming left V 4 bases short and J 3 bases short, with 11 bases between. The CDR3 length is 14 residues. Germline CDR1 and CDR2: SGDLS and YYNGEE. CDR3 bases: TGTGCCAGCAGCAACTCAGGGGCCAATCAGCCCCAGCATTTT. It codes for CASSNSGANQPQHF.

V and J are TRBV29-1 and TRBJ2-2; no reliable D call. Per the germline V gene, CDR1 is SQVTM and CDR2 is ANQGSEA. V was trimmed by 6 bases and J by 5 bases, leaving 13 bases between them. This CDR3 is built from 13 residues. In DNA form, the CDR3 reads TGCAGCGTCCCGGTAGGCCGAACCGGGGAGCTGTTTTTT. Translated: CSVPVGRTGELFF.

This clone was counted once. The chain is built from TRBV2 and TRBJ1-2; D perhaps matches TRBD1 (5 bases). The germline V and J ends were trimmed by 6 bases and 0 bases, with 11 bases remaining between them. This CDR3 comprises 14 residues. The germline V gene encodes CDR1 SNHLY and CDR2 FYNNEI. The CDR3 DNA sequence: TGTGCCAGCAGGGGGGACCAAGCTAACTATGGCTACACCTTC. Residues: CASRGDQANYGYTF.

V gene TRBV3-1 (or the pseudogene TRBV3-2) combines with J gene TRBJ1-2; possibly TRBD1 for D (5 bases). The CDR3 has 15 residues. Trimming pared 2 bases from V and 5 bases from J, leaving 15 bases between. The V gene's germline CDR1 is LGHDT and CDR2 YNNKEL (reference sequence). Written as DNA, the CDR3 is TGTGCCAGCAGCCAACTCCGGGGGGTACAGTATGGCTACACCTTC. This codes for CASSQLRGVQYGYTF.

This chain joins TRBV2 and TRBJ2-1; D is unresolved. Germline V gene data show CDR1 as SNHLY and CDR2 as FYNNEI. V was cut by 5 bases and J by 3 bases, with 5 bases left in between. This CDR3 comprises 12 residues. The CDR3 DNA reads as TGTGCCAGCAGTACGCACTACAATGAGCAGTTCTTC. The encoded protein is CASSTHYNEQFF.

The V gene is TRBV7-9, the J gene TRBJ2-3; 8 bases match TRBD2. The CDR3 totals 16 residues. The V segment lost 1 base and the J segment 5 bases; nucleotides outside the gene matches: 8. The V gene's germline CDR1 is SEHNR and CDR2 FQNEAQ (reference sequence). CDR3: CASSLVSGGPKDTQYF. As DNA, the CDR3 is TGTGCCAGCAGCTTAGTCTCGGGGGGGCCGAAAGATACGCAGTATTTT.

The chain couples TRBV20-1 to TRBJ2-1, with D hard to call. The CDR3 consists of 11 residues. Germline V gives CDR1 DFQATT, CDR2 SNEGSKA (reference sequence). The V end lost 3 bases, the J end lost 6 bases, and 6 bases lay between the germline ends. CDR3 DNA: TGCAGTGCTAGCAGCCTCAATGAGCAGTTCTTC. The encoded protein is CSASSLNEQFF.

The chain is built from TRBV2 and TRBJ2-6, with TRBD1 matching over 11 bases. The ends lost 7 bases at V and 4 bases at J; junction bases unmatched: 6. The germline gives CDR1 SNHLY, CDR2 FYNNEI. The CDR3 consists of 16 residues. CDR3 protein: CASTGQGAYGANVLTF. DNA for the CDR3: TGTGCCAGCACCGGACAGGGGGCGTACGGGGCCAACGTCCTGACTTTC. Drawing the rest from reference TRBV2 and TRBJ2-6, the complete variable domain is EPEVTQTPSHQVTQMGQEVILRCVPISNHLYFYWYRQILGQKVEFLVSFYNNEISEKSEIFDDQFSVERPDGSNFTLKIRSTKLEDSAMYFCASTGQGAYGANVLTFGAGSRLTVL.

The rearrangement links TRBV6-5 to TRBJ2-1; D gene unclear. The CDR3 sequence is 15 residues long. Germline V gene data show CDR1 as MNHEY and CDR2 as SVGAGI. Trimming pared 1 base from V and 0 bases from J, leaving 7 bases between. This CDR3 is CASSYLGGSYNEQFF. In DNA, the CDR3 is TGTGCCAGCAGTTACTTAGGTGGCTCCTACAATGAGCAGTTCTTC.

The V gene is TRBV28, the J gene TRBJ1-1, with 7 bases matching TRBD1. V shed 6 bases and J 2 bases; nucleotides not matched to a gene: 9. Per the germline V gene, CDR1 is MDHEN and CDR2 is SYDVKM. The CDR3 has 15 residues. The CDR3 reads CASRFPGQLNTEAFF. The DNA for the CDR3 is TGTGCCAGCAGATTTCCGGGACAGCTCAACACTGAAGCTTTCTTT. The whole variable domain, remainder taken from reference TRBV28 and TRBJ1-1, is DVKVTQSSRYLVKRTGEKVFLECVQDMDHENMFWYRQDPGLGLRLIYFSYDVKMKEKGDIPEGYSVSREKKERFSLILESASTNQTSMYLCASRFPGQLNTEAFFGQGTRLTVV.

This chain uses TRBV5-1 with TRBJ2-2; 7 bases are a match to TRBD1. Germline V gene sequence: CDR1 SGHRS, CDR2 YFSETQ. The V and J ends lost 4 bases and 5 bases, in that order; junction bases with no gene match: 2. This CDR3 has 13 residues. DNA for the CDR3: TGCGCCAGCAGCAGGGGGCCTACCGGGGAGCTGTTTTTT. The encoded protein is CASSRGPTGELFF.

CDR3 amino acids: CASSFGTGLQPQHF. The CDR3 nucleotides are TGTGCCAGCAGCTTCGGGACAGGGCTTCAGCCCCAGCATTTT. The V call is TRBV5-8, the J call TRBJ1-5; TRBD1 matches 9 bases. This CDR3 comprises 14 residues. With V trimmed by 2 bases and J by 6 bases, 3 bases remained unmatched. Germline V lookup: CDR1 SGHTS, CDR2 YDEGEE.

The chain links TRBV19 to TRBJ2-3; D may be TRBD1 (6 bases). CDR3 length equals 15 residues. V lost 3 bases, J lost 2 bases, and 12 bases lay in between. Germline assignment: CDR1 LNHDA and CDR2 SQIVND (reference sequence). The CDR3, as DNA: TGTGCCAGTAGTATCCCGGGACACTACACAGATACGCAGTATTTT. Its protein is CASSIPGHYTDTQYF.

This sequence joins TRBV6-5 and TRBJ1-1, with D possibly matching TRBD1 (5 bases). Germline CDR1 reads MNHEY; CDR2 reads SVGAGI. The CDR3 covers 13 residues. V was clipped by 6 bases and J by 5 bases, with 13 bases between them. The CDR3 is CASSAGSRTEAFF. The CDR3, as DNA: TGTGCCAGCAGCGCAGGGAGCAGAACTGAAGCTTTCTTT.